The clone carrying this TCR beta chain was detected ten times or more. Alongside a J-beta primer mix, a sample-barcoded 5' primer served in a second PCR lasting about 6 to 12 cycles. Tagging of each cDNA molecule was performed by a template-switch adaptor with 12 random nucleotides. TCRdb used MiXCR to reprocess the 5' RACE reads, holding one entry per CDR3 protein. The sample lists approximately 780,000 distinct CDR3 sequences, roughly 25% occurring once. The source of the sample is a study of blood T cells in healthy people across ages. Extracted total RNA amounted to at least 5.5 micrograms for each sample. There are 14 residues in the CDR3. Per the germline V gene, CDR1 is SGHDN and CDR2 is FVKESK. The data also belong to a second study, concerning T cells of mothers and their children. That source notes: Inherited differences only slightly affect thymic shaping of TCR recombination output. It was related mother-child pairs that showed slightly higher overlap than unrelated pairs, without reaching significance.

The rearrangement links TRBV14 to TRBJ2-5; 7 nucleotides match TRBD1. TRBJ2-7 explains the end of the DNA better; the J call may be wrong. This TCR was sampled from a boy under 18 in good health. Sequenced: blood. The CDR3 loop is CASSQGGTVYEQYF. In DNA form, the CDR3 reads TGTGCCAGCAGCCAAGGGGGGACAGTTTACGAGCAGTACTTC.